These T cell receptor beta chains were read from a single sample in a study of T cell responses to AZD1222 COVID-19 vaccine. Measured with immunoSEQ multiplex PCR; TCRdb has only the in-frame clones, and not every one. The data hold tens of thousands of clones, with approximately 88% observed a single time. This specimen was peripheral blood, taken on day 0 of AZD1222 vaccination. The receptors derive from an adult in good health. Both conserved end residues are part of each CDR3. Fields, in order: D gene, V gene, clone size, J gene, CDR3 DNA, CDR3 protein. D genes are given only for firm matches. The size field is filled for only some rows; it gives once, few, many or a size class.

D gene: -
V gene: TRBV20-1
clone size: -
J gene: TRBJ2-3
CDR3 DNA: TGCAGTGCTTGGGCGAATACGCAGTATTTT
CDR3 protein: CSAWANTQYF

D gene: -
V gene: TRBV6-5
clone size: -
J gene: TRBJ2-7
CDR3 DNA: TGTGCCAGCAGTTACTCGGGGGCCTGGTCCTACGAGCAGTACTTC
CDR3 protein: CASSYSGAWSYEQYF

D gene: TRBD1
V gene: TRBV30
clone size: once
J gene: TRBJ2-4
CDR3 DNA: TGTGCCTGGAGGACAGGGACAGGGGACCTCAAAAACATTCAGTACTTC
CDR3 protein: CAWRTGTGDLKNIQYF

D gene: -
V gene: TRBV2
clone size: -
J gene: TRBJ2-5
CDR3 DNA: TGTGCCAGCAGTGGCGGGTTGGAGACCCAGTACTTC
CDR3 protein: CASSGGLETQYF

D gene: -
V gene: TRBV14
clone size: -
J gene: TRBJ2-7
CDR3 DNA: TGTGCCAGCAGCCCAGCCGGGCGAAACTCCGGGCAGTACTTC
CDR3 protein: CASSPAGRNSGQYF

D gene: -
V gene: TRBV30
clone size: -
J gene: TRBJ2-7
CDR3 DNA: TGTGCCTGGGGGCGGGACAGCGTTACCTACGAGCAGTACTTC
CDR3 protein: CAWGRDSVTYEQYF

D gene: TRBD1
V gene: TRBV7-2
clone size: -
J gene: TRBJ2-3
CDR3 DNA: TGTGCCAGCAGCGCACGACAGGGTACGAGCACAGATACGCAGTATTTT
CDR3 protein: CASSARQGTSTDTQYF

D gene: TRBD1
V gene: TRBV29-1
clone size: -
J gene: TRBJ1-2
CDR3 DNA: TGCAGCGTTGGGAGGGGGCTTAACTATGGCTACACCTTC
CDR3 protein: CSVGRGLNYGYTF

D gene: -
V gene: TRBV25-1
clone size: -
J gene: TRBJ1-2
CDR3 DNA: TGTGCCAGCAGTTCAGGGACGGTCCGCTATGGCTACACCTTC
CDR3 protein: CASSSGTVRYGYTF

D gene: TRBD1
V gene: TRBV18
clone size: -
J gene: TRBJ1-2
CDR3 DNA: TGTGCCAGCTCCCAACAGGGGGCGAATGGCTACACCTTC
CDR3 protein: CASSQQGANGYTF

D gene: TRBD1
V gene: TRBV4-3
clone size: few
J gene: TRBJ1-5
CDR3 DNA: TGCGCCAGCAGCCAAATCCGGACAGGGGGGCAGCCCCAGCATTTT
CDR3 protein: CASSQIRTGGQPQHF

D gene: TRBD1
V gene: TRBV3-1/TRBV3-2
clone size: -
J gene: TRBJ1-3
CDR3 DNA: TGTGCCAGCAGCCACAGGGGACAGAACCCTGGAAACACCATATATTTT
CDR3 protein: CASSHRGQNPGNTIYF

D gene: -
V gene: TRBV19
clone size: -
J gene: TRBJ1-5
CDR3 DNA: TGTGCCAGTAGTTTGAGACGCAATCAGCCCCAGCATTTT
CDR3 protein: CASSLRRNQPQHF

D gene: -
V gene: TRBV5-6
clone size: -
J gene: TRBJ1-5
CDR3 DNA: TGTGCCAGCAGCGGGGGGGCGTTTGGCAATCAGCCCCAGCATTTT
CDR3 protein: CASSGGAFGNQPQHF

D gene: -
V gene: TRBV5-6
clone size: -
J gene: TRBJ1-5
CDR3 DNA: TGTGCCAGCAGCTTCACCCAGGGGCAGCCCCAGCATTTT
CDR3 protein: CASSFTQGQPQHF

D gene: -
V gene: TRBV13
clone size: -
J gene: TRBJ1-1
CDR3 DNA: TGTGCCAGCAGCTTAAAGGTCTGGCAGAACACTGAAGCTTTCTTT
CDR3 protein: CASSLKVWQNTEAFF

D gene: -
V gene: TRBV10-2
clone size: -
J gene: TRBJ1-1
CDR3 DNA: TGCGCCAGCAGTGAGACGGTGATGGGTGGGGGTCAGGGCACTGAAGCTTTCTTT
CDR3 protein: CASSETVMGGGQGTEAFF

D gene: TRBD2
V gene: TRBV6-2/TRBV6-3
clone size: -
J gene: TRBJ2-7
CDR3 DNA: TGTGCCAGCAGCTTCGAAACAGGAAGGGGACTAGGCGAGCAGTACTTC
CDR3 protein: CASSFETGRGLGEQYF

D gene: -
V gene: TRBV30
clone size: -
J gene: TRBJ1-5
CDR3 DNA: TGTGCCTGGAATGAGGGGGGCTTGGGCAATCAGCCCCAGCATTTT
CDR3 protein: CAWNEGGLGNQPQHF

D gene: -
V gene: TRBV3-1/TRBV3-2
clone size: once
J gene: TRBJ1-1
CDR3 DNA: TGTGCCAGCAGCCAAACCGGACAGTCTGAAGCTTTCTTT
CDR3 protein: CASSQTGQSEAFF

D gene: -
V gene: TRBV3-1/TRBV3-2
clone size: -
J gene: TRBJ1-1
CDR3 DNA: TGTGCCAGCAGCCACTCAACAGGGACTACTGAAGCTTTCTTT
CDR3 protein: CASSHSTGTTEAFF

D gene: -
V gene: TRBV30
clone size: -
J gene: TRBJ2-2
CDR3 DNA: TGTGCCTGGAGTCCACAGGGATTAGGGGAGCTGTTTTTT
CDR3 protein: CAWSPQGLGELFF

D gene: -
V gene: TRBV7-9
clone size: -
J gene: TRBJ1-2
CDR3 DNA: TGTGCCAGCAGCTTCCTTACCCCCACCAGGGATTACTATGGCTACACCTTC
CDR3 protein: CASSFLTPTRDYYGYTF

D gene: TRBD1
V gene: TRBV7-2
clone size: -
J gene: TRBJ1-2
CDR3 DNA: TGTGCCAGCAGCTTACGTCCAGGGGGCAACTATGGCTACACCTTC
CDR3 protein: CASSLRPGGNYGYTF

D gene: -
V gene: TRBV7-9
clone size: -
J gene: TRBJ1-1
CDR3 DNA: TGTGCCAGCAGCTTTGGGCCTGAGAGGAGCATCCCTGAAGCTTTCTTT
CDR3 protein: CASSFGPERSIPEAFF